These T cell receptor beta chains were read from a single sample in a study of T-cell reconstitution after alpha-beta-depleted transplantation in children. Via MiXCR, TCRdb re-called the PCR reads, giving one row per CDR3 protein. The table lists roughly 100,000 distinct CDR3 sequences, 4.5% to 7.5% of them singletons, with 6% to 7% in the top ten. Sample: PBMCs, mostly from graft donor cells, taken 60 days after TCRalphabeta/CD19-depleted stem cell transplant. The origin of the receptors is a female patient aged 2 to 10 who had a stem cell transplant for Fanconi anemia, so the T cells may come from the graft donor. Each CDR3 is given with its conserved first and last residue. The D gene is left open where the match is weak. Clone size, where shown, is once, few, many, or a class for clones that have expanded.

D gene | CDR3 length | J gene | V gene | clone size | CDR3 DNA | CDR3 protein
TRBD1 | 14 | TRBJ2-7 | TRBV12-3/TRBV12-4 | many | TGTGCCAGCACCTTACAGGGGGAAGACTACGAGCAGTACTTC | CASTLQGEDYEQYF
. | 12 | TRBJ1-2 | TRBV7-2 | many | TGTGCCAGCAGTTATAGGGGCTATGGCTACACCTTC | CASSYRGYGYTF
TRBD2 | 17 | TRBJ2-3 | TRBV20-1 | . | TGCAGTGCTCCCAGAGCGGGAGTGGTCGGGGCTACAGATACGCAGTATTTT | CSAPRAGVVGATDTQYF
TRBD1 | 16 | TRBJ2-3 | TRBV24-1 | many | TGTGCCACCAGTGATTTGCCGAGACAGGGAGCAGATACGCAGTATTTT | CATSDLPRQGADTQYF
TRBD1 | 14 | TRBJ2-7 | TRBV30 | . | TGTGCCTGGACGGGACAGGGGACATCCTACGAGCAGTACTTC | CAWTGQGTSYEQYF
. | 14 | TRBJ1-1 | TRBV5-1 | few | TGCGCCAGCAGCCCGAGGACAGTGAACACTGAAGCTTTCTTT | CASSPRTVNTEAFF
. | 16 | TRBJ2-3 | TRBV15 | . | TGTGCCACCAGCAGAGAAATATTTAGAAGCACAGATACGCAGTATTTT | CATSREIFRSTDTQYF
. | 13 | TRBJ2-5 | TRBV5-1 | few | TGCGCCAGCCGGAGGGGGTTTGTCGAGACCCAGTACTTC | CASRRGFVETQYF
. | 15 | TRBJ2-2 | TRBV12-3/TRBV12-4 | many | TGTGCCAGCAGTCCAGGGGGGACGAACACCGGGGAGCTGTTTTTT | CASSPGGTNTGELFF
TRBD2 | 14 | TRBJ2-1 | TRBV20-1 | many | TGCAGTGCTCCCCGTAGCGGGAGGACCAATGAGCAGTTCTTC | CSAPRSGRTNEQFF
TRBD2 | 16 | TRBJ2-5 | TRBV6-2/TRBV6-3 | . | TGTGCCAGCAGCCTGCCCCTAGCGGGGGGGGTAGAGACCCAGTACTTC | CASSLPLAGGVETQYF
. | 13 | TRBJ2-6 | TRBV29-1 | many | TGCAGCGTTTCCATCACAGGGTCCCACGTCCTGACTTTC | CSVSITGSHVLTF
. | 15 | TRBJ2-5 | TRBV5-1 | few | TGCGCCAGCAGCTTGACAGTCAGGGGCCAAGAGACCCAGTACTTC | CASSLTVRGQETQYF
. | 17 | TRBJ2-6 | TRBV2 | few | TGTGCCAGCAGTCTAGTAATGAACAGTTTTGGGGCCAACGTCCTGACTTTC | CASSLVMNSFGANVLTF
TRBD1 | 16 | TRBJ2-1 | TRBV27 | many | TGTGCCAGCAGTTTAAGTCGGGGGACAGGGTACAATGAGCAGTTCTTC | CASSLSRGTGYNEQFF
. | 14 | TRBJ2-1 | TRBV7-3 | many | TGTGCCAGCAGCTTAGGCGCCGCTGAAAATGAGCAGTTCTTC | CASSLGAAENEQFF
TRBD2 | 15 | TRBJ2-1 | TRBV3-1 | many | TGTGCCAGCAGCCATACGGGGGGGCCTGCTGGTGAGCAGTTCTTC | CASSHTGGPAGEQFF
. | 15 | TRBJ2-2 | TRBV20-1 | . | TGCAGTGCTAGATACGGGGATACGAACACCGGGGAGCTGTTTTTT | CSARYGDTNTGELFF
. | 12 | TRBJ2-7 | TRBV7-9 | many | TGTGCCACCGTTACCAGGGGCTACGAGCAGTACTTC | CATVTRGYEQYF
. | 12 | TRBJ2-7 | TRBV20-1 | few | TGCAGTGCCGCAAGAAGTGGATACGAGCAGTACTTC | CSAARSGYEQYF
. | 14 | TRBJ2-1 | TRBV9 | many | TGTGCCAGCAGCGTAGCAACTAGCCGGGGTGAGCAGTTCTTC | CASSVATSRGEQFF
. | 14 | TRBJ1-5 | TRBV6-1 | many | TGTGCCAGCATGATAACCCTAGGGGATCAGCCCCAGCATTTT | CASMITLGDQPQHF
TRBD2 | 17 | TRBJ2-4 | TRBV5-8 | many | TGTGCCAGCAGCCTTATGAAGGGACTAGGGCAGGAAAACATTCAGTACTTC | CASSLMKGLGQENIQYF
TRBD1 | 14 | TRBJ1-3 | TRBV4-2 | few | TGTGCCAGCAGCCAAGGACAGGGGGGAAACACCATATATTTT | CASSQGQGGNTIYF
. | 13 | TRBJ1-1 | TRBV24-1 | many | TGTGCCACCAGTGACCCCTGGACGGGCAAAGCTTTCTTT | CATSDPWTGKAFF
TRBD1 | 16 | TRBJ2-3 | TRBV28 | many | TGTGCCAGCAGCCGAAACGACAGGGGGCGCGCAGATACGCAGTATTTT | CASSRNDRGRADTQYF
TRBD2 | 16 | TRBJ2-1 | TRBV5-1 | many | TGCGCCAGCAGCTTGTGGGCTAGCGGGAGTTTCAATGAGCAGTTCTTC | CASSLWASGSFNEQFF
. | 12 | TRBJ2-1 | TRBV12-3/TRBV12-4 | many | TGTGCCAGCGGCTCTTTTAACAATGAGCAGTTCTTC | CASGSFNNEQFF
. | 14 | TRBJ2-7 | TRBV27 | many | TGTGCCAGCAGTTTATCGACCAACTCCTACGAGCAGTACTTC | CASSLSTNSYEQYF
TRBD1 | 16 | TRBJ1-5 | TRBV12-3/TRBV12-4 | . | TGTGCCAGCAGTTACAGGGGGTCGAATAGCAATCAGCCCCAGCATTTT | CASSYRGSNSNQPQHF
TRBD1 | 13 | TRBJ2-2 | TRBV20-1 | many | TGCAGTGCTAGACAGGGGGCCACCTTGGAGCTGTTTTTT | CSARQGATLELFF
. | 16 | TRBJ1-5 | TRBV7-2 | . | TGTGCCAGCAGCTTAACTTCCAGGGTGAGCAATCAGCCCCAGCATTTT | CASSLTSRVSNQPQHF
. | 19 | TRBJ1-4 | TRBV2 | . | TGTGCCAGCAGTTTAGACCCTTGGGGGGCGGTCGACCTAAATGAAAAACTGTTTTTT | CASSLDPWGAVDLNEKLFF
. | 17 | TRBJ2-3 | TRBV5-1 | many | TGCGCCAGCAGCTTGTTACGAGGAGGACAGACCACAGATACGCAGTATTTT | CASSLLRGGQTTDTQYF
. | 13 | TRBJ2-4 | TRBV10-3 | many | TGTGCCACCCTCAAGGAGGACAAAAACATTCAGTACTTC | CATLKEDKNIQYF
. | 16 | TRBJ2-5 | TRBV2 | many | TGTGCCAGCAGTGAAGGACAGGGTAGATTTGGGAGGCCCCAGTACTTC | CASSEGQGRFGRPQYF
. | 16 | TRBJ2-2 | TRBV21-1 | . | TGTGCCAGCAGCGATCTTGAGGATCGGCCCACCGGGGAGCTGTTTTTT | CASSDLEDRPTGELFF
. | 17 | TRBJ1-1 | TRBV5-1 | many | TGCGCCAGCAGCTCCCCCGGCAGGCCAAGGGATAACACTGAAGCTTTCTTT | CASSSPGRPRDNTEAFF
. | 16 | TRBJ2-6 | TRBV7-3 | many | TGTGCCAGCAGCCCCAGACAGGAAACGGGGGCCAACGTCCTGACTTTC | CASSPRQETGANVLTF
TRBD2 | 13 | TRBJ2-1 | TRBV29-1 | many | TGCACCATTCGAGGCGGGGGGGCCGATGAGCAGTTCTTC | CTIRGGGADEQFF
. | 13 | TRBJ1-3 | TRBV7-2 | many | TGTGCCAGCAGCTTCGCACAGGGAAACACCATATATTTT | CASSFAQGNTIYF